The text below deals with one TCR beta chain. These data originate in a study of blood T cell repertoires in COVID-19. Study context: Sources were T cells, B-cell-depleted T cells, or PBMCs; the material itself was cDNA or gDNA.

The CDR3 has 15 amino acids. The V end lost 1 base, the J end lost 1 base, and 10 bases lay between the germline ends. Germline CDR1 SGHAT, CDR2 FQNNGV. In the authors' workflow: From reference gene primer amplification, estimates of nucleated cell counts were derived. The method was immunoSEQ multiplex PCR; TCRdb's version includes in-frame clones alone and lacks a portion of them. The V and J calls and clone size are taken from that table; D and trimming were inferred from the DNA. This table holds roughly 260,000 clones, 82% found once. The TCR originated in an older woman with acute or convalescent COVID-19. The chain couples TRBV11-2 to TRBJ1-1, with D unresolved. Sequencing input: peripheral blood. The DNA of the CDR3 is TGTGCCAGCAGCTTAGGTCGGCGGGCGAACACTGAAGCTTTCTTT. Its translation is CASSLGRRANTEAFF.